Listed below are T cell receptor beta chains from one sample, sequenced in a study of identical twins. TCRdb itself ran the 5' RACE reads through MiXCR, one entry per CDR3 protein. The table includes about 890,000 distinct CDR3 sequences, about 12% detected once. Separately, the same data were catalogued under a study of yellow fever vaccine responses in identical twins.

Sequencing input: PBMCs. The receptor set was obtained from a woman between 18 and 29 years old in good health. Both conserved end residues are part of each CDR3. A D gene is named only where the DNA matches it firmly. Clone size is shown for a subset of rows, as once, few, many or a class of expanded clone.

clone size	D gene	J gene	V gene	CDR3 protein	CDR3 DNA
few	.	TRBJ2-7	TRBV7-9	CASSRFQGLSGDEQYF	TGTGCCAGCAGCAGGTTTCAGGGACTTTCGGGCGACGAGCAGTACTTC
.	TRBD2	TRBJ2-3	TRBV14	CASSQDREGNADTQYF	TGTGCCAGCAGCCAAGATCGGGAGGGTAATGCAGATACGCAGTATTTT
few	.	TRBJ1-2	TRBV29-1	CSAGGQYGYTF	TGCAGCGCTGGGGGTCAATATGGCTACACCTTC
.	.	TRBJ2-1	TRBV5-1	CASSLDSVYEQFF	TGCGCCAGCAGCTTGGACTCGGTTTATGAGCAGTTCTTC
once	TRBD1	TRBJ1-1	TRBV11-1	CASSPDPRDRGLNTEAFF	TGTGCCAGCAGCCCTGACCCCCGGGACAGGGGGCTTAACACTGAAGCTTTCTTT
.	.	TRBJ2-3	TRBV28	CASSPFKGTDTQYF	TGTGCCAGCAGCCCGTTTAAGGGGACAGATACGCAGTATTTT
few	.	TRBJ1-5	TRBV10-2	CASRDTSIQPQHF	TGCGCCAGCAGAGACACAAGCATTCAGCCCCAGCATTTT
.	.	TRBJ1-1	TRBV11-2	CASSTTFTGTYTEAFF	TGTGCCAGCAGCACAACTTTTACAGGGACGTACACTGAAGCTTTCTTT
.	TRBD2	TRBJ2-3	TRBV12-3/TRBV12-4	CASSSSGGTGTQYF	TGTGCCAGCAGTTCCTCGGGGGGGACGGGTACGCAGTATTTT
.	.	TRBJ2-7	TRBV11-2	CASSRSIGGWDYEQYF	TGTGCCAGCAGCCGCTCTATAGGGGGTTGGGACTACGAGCAGTACTTC